This TCR beta chain was documented in a study of blood T cell repertoires in COVID-19 (TCRdb year 2020). For the study in its entirety: Samples from collaborators originated in the United States, Italy and Spain and spanned both the acute and convalescent phases of COVID-19. The prospective study material was composed of cDNA or gDNA derived from T cells, B-cell-depleted T cells, or PBMCs. The dataset comprised deeply sampled blood TCRbeta repertoires from subjects exposed to, actively infected with, or recovered from COVID-19. The repertoires were made available in a free public database intended to serve as a resource for research on the immune response to SARS-CoV-2. The samples were drawn from two sources: the first 160 participants of the ongoing ImmuneRACE study, and approximately 1,300 subjects contributed by 6 global collaborators. Nearly every sample came with metadata listing a de-identified subject ID, COVID-19 status, age in years and sex. HLA class I and class II types, where available, came from metadata supplied by the sample provider rather than from assay-based typing.

The immunoSEQ Assay, a bias-controlled multiplex PCR, was used to amplify TCRbeta CDR3 regions from genomic DNA. The original pipeline was this. Nucleated cell counts per sample were estimated from amplification of reference gene primers within the assay. To quantify the absolute abundance of each unique TCRbeta CDR3 rearrangement, sequence reads were collapsed and filtered. For each sample, productive Simpson clonality was calculated as the square root of Simpson's diversity index across productive rearrangements. TCRdb took over this immuneACCESS table, retaining in-frame rearrangements with V and J assigned. Such tables are incomplete; in checked studies, under half of the missing clones stem from an unresolved V gene, and the remainder is unexplained. V, J and clone size reflect that table, while D and trimming were determined from the DNA. Across this sample there are 60,000 to 80,000 clones, with 75% to 90% seen only once. Around 0.6% of the sample goes to the ten largest clones.

Collaborating institutions collected whole blood in K2EDTA tubes following their own protocols. For TCRbeta analysis, collaborators shipped samples as frozen whole blood, isolated PBMCs, or DNA extracted from either of those sample types. Counted from cysteine to phenylalanine, this CDR3 has 13 amino acids. Only CDR3 DNA remains: 39 bases, in frame from the first base. V and J are truncated by 3 bases and 5 bases respectively, leaving an intervening sequence of 11 bases. The research as a whole found: The quantity of clinical and demographic metadata differed by source and by participant and was supplied without curation.

Notes on this clone: Its cognate antigen has yet to be identified. No base qualities exist here, and no much larger clone lies one base off it.

Sequenced sample: peripheral blood. This clonotype was obtained from a man in his sixties with acute or convalescent COVID-19. The rearranged segments are TRBV12-3 or TRBV12-4 and TRBJ2-7, with TRBD2 tentatively as D gene (6 bases match). Read as DNA, the sequence is TGTGCCAGCAGTTTTAAGGCTAGCGACGAGCAGTACTTC. This encodes CASSFKASDEQYF.